These T cell receptor beta chains were read from a single sample in a study of technical replicates of blood from a few donors. Sequencing used immunoSEQ multiplex PCR; TCRdb keeps in-frame clones, though not all of them. Of 72,000 or so clones listed, roughly 94% were seen once; the top ten hold 0.3% to 0.45%. Sequenced sample: T cells isolated from PBMCs. These receptors originate from a human donor in good health. The conserved cysteine and the conserved F or W are not part of the CDR3 here. D genes are given only for firm matches.

ASSLSVQPSNEQF	13	NA	TRBV9	TRBJ2-1
ASSLGTGAGNTIY	13	TRBD1	TRBV7-9	TRBJ1-3
ASSYGTGIDYEQY	13	TRBD1	TRBV6-5	TRBJ2-7
ASGTSGNNEQF	11	TRBD2	TRBV11-1	TRBJ2-1
ASSFGYGRINYGYT	14	NA	TRBV7-9	TRBJ1-2
ASSLAVNTEAF	11	NA	TRBV11-2	TRBJ1-1
AISESGHNNEKLF	13	NA	TRBV10-3	TRBJ1-4
ASSREGMQPQH	11	NA	TRBV5-1	TRBJ1-5
ASSLDSPNYGYT	12	NA	TRBV5-1	TRBJ1-2
ASRTLAESTDTQY	13	TRBD2	TRBV6-5	TRBJ2-3
ASSTGTGAMESEAF	14	TRBD1	TRBV27	TRBJ1-1
ASRIDRTSNQPQH	13	NA	TRBV6-5	TRBJ1-5
ASRNGTFNTEAF	12	NA	TRBV7-7	TRBJ1-1
ASSLDSPLQGYEQY	14	NA	TRBV11-3	TRBJ2-7
ASSLSPRLGNTIY	13	NA	TRBV5-1	TRBJ1-3